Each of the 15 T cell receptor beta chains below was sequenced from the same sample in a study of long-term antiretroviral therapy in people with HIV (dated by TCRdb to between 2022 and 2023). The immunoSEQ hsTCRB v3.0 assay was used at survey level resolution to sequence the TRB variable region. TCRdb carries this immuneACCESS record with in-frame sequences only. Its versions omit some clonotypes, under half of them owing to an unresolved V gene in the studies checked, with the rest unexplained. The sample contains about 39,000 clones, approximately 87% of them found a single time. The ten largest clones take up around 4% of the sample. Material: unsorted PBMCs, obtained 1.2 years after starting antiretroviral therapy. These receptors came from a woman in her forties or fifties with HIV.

The chain's CDR3 is CASRQDPLAYGYTF. In DNA form, the CDR3 reads TGTGCCAGCAGACAGGACCCCCTTGCCTATGGCTACACCTTC. V and J are TRBV2 and TRBJ1-2; possible D gene TRBD1, 5 bases. Germline CDR1 reads SNHLY; CDR2 reads FYNNEI. Between the trimmed V and J ends, which lost 6 bases and 4 bases, there was a span of 15 bases. CDR3 length equals 14 residues. The entire variable domain, with the rest obtained from reference TRBV2 and TRBJ1-2, is as follows: EPEVTQTPSHQVTQMGQEVILRCVPISNHLYFYWYRQILGQKVEFLVSFYNNEISEKSEIFDDQFSVERPDGSNFTLKIRSTKLEDSAMYFCASRQDPLAYGYTFGSGTRLTVV.

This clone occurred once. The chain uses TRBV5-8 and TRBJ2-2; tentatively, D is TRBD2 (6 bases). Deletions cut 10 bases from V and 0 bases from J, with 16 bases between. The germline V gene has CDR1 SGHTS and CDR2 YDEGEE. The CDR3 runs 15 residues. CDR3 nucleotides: TGTGCCGGAGCTTGGCGGGGCCCGAACACCGGGGAGCTGTTTTTT. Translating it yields CAGAWRGPNTGELFF.

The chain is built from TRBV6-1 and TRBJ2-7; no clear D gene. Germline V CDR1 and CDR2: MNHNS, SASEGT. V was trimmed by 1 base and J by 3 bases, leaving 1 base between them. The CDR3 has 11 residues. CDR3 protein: CASSEGYEQYF. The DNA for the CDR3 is TGTGCCAGCAGTGAAGGCTACGAGCAGTACTTC.

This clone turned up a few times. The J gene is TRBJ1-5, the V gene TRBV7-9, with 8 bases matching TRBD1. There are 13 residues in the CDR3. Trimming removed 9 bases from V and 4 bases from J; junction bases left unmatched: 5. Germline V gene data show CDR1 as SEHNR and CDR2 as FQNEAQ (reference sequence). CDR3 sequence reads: CASTGTGNQPQHF. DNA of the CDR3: TGTGCCAGTACCGGGACAGGAAATCAGCCCCAGCATTTT.

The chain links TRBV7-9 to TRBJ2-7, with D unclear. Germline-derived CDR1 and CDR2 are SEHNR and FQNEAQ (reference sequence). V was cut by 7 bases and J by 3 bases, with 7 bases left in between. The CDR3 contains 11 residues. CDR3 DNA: TGTGCCAGCACCGAAATCTACGAGCAGTACTTC. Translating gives CASTEIYEQYF.

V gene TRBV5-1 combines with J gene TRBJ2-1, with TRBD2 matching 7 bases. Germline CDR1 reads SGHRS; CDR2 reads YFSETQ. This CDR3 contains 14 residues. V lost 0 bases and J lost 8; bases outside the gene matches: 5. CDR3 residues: CASSLEAGRDEQFF. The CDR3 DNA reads TGCGCCAGCAGCTTGGAGGCAGGGAGGGATGAGCAGTTCTTC.

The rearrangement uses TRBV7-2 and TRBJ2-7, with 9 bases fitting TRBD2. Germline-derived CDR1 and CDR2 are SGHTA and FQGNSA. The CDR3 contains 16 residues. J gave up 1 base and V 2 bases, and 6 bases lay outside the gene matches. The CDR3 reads CASSLFGGGASYEQYF. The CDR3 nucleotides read TGTGCCAGCAGCTTATTCGGCGGGGGGGCGTCCTACGAGCAGTACTTC.

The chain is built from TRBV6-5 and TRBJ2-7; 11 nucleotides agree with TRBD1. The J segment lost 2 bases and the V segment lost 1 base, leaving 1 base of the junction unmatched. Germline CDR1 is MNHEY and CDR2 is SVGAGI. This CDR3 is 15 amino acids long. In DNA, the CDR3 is TGTGCCAGCAGTTACTTGGGACAGGGGGCCTACGAGCAGTACTTC. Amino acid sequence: CASSYLGQGAYEQYF.

This CDR3 is CASSIRLEWGYTF. In DNA, the CDR3 is TGTGCCAGTAGTATTAGGTTGGAATGGGGCTACACCTTC. The chain uses TRBV19 and TRBJ1-2, with D unclear. Trimming shortened V by 3 bases and J by 8 bases, and 13 bases separated the two germline ends. The CDR3 extends over 13 amino acids. From germline, CDR1 is LNHDA and CDR2 SQIVND (reference sequence). Full variable domain (missing parts from reference TRBV19 and TRBJ1-2): DGGITQSPKYLFRKEGQNVTLSCEQNLNHDAMYWYRQDPGQGLRLIYYSQIVNDFQKGDIAEGYSVSREKKESFPLTVTSAQKNPTAFYLCASSIRLEWGYTFGSGTRLTVV.

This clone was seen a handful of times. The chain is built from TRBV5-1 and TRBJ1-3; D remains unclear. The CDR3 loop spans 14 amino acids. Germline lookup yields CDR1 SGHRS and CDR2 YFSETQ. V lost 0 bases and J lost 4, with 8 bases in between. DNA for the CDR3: TGCGCCAGCAGCTTGGAGGACTCCGGAAACACCATATATTTT. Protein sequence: CASSLEDSGNTIYF. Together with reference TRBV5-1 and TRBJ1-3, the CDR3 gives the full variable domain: KAGVTQTPRYLIKTRGQQVTLSCSPISGHRSVSWYQQTPGQGLQFLFEYFSETQRNKGNFPGRFSGRQFSNSRSEMNVSTLELGDSALYLCASSLEDSGNTIYFGEGSWLTVV.

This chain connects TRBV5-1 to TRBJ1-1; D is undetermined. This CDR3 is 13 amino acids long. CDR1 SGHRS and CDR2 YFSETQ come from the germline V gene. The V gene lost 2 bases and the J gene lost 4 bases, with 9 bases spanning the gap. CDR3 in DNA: TGCGCCAGCAGCTTCTCAGAGGTCACTGAAGCTTTCTTT. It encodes CASSFSEVTEAFF.

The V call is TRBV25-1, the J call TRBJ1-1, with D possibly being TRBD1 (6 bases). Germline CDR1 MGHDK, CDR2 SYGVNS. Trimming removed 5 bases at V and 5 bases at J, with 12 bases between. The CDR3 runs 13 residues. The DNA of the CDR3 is TGTGCCAGCAGTCTGGCCCAGGGGACTGAAGCTTTCTTT. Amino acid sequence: CASSLAQGTEAFF.

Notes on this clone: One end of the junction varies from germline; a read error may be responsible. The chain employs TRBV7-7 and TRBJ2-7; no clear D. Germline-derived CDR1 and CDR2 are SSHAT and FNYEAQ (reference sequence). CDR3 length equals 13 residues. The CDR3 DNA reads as TGTGCTAGCAGCTTACGGCCGGGCTACGAGCAGTACTTC. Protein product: CASSLRPGYEQYF.

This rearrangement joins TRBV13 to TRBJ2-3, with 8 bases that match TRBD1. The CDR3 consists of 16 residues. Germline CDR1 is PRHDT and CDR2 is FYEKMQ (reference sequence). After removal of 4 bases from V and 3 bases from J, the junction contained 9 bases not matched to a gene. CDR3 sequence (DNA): TGTGCCAGCAGCTGGAGGACAGGGAAGGGAACAGATACGCAGTATTTT. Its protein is CASSWRTGKGTDTQYF. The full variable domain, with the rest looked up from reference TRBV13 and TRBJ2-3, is AAGVIQSPRHLIKEKRETATLKCYPIPRHDTVYWYQQGPGQDPQFLISFYEKMQSDKGSIPDRFSAQQFSDYHSELNMSSLELGDSALYFCASSWRTGKGTDTQYFGPGTRLTVL.

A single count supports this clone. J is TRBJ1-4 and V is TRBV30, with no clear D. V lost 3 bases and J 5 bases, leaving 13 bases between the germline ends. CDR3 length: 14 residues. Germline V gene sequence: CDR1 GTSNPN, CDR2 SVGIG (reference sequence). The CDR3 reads CAWSPNTRNEKLFF. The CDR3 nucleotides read TGTGCCTGGAGCCCTAATACCAGAAATGAAAAACTGTTTTTT. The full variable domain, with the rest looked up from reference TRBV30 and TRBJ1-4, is SQTIHQWPATLVQPVGSPLSLECTVEGTSNPNLYWYRQAAGRGLQLLFYSVGIGQISSEVPQNLSASRPQDRQFILSSKKLLLSDSGFYLCAWSPNTRNEKLFFGSGTQLSVL.